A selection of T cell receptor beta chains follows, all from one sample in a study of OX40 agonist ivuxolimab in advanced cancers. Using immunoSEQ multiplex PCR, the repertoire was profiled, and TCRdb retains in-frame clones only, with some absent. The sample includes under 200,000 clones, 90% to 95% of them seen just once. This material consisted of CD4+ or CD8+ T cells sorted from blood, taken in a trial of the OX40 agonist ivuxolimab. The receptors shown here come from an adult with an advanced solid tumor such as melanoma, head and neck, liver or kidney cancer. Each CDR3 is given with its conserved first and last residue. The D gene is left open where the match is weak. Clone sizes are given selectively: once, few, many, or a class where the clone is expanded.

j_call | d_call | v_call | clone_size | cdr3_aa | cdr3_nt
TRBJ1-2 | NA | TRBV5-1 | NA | CASSSAGPNYGYTF | TGCGCCAGCAGCTCCGCAGGGCCCAACTATGGCTACACCTTC
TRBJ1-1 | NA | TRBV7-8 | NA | CASSLIEGSTEAFF | TGTGCCAGCAGCTTAATCGAGGGGAGCACTGAAGCTTTCTTT
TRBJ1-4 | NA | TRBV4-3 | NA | CASSQEDRRSNEKLFF | TGCGCCAGCAGCCAAGAGGACAGACGATCTAATGAAAAACTGTTTTTT
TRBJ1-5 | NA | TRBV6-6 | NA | CASRQGGTGLGWPQHF | TGTGCCAGCAGACAAGGTGGGACCGGTCTGGGGTGGCCCCAGCATTTT
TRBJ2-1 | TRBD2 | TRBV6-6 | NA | CASSYGAGGSHEQFF | TGTGCCAGCAGTTACGGGGCGGGAGGAAGCCATGAGCAGTTCTTC
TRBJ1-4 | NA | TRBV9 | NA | CASSLSTDPANEKLFF | TGTGCCAGCAGCCTCAGTACAGATCCCGCTAATGAAAAACTGTTTTTT
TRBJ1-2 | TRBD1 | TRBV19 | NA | CASSPLATGGAGYGYTF | TGTGCCAGTAGCCCCCTGGCGACAGGGGGCGCAGGCTATGGCTACACCTTC
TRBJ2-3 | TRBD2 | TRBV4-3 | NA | CASSQDVVGAGVGDTQYF | TGCGCCAGCAGCCAAGATGTCGTCGGGGCGGGAGTGGGAGATACGCAGTATTTT
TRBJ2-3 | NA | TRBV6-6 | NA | CASRLGDTQYF | TGTGCCAGCAGGCTAGGAGATACGCAGTATTTT
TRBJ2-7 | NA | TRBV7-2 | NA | CASSPQIGSTYEQYF | TGTGCCAGCAGCCCACAAATTGGCTCCACCTACGAGCAGTACTTC
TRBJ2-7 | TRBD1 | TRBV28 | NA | CASPPAGQGHEQYF | TGTGCCAGCCCCCCTGCAGGACAGGGCCACGAGCAGTACTTC
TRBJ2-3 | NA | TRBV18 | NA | CASSPPVTGGRGDTQYF | TGTGCCAGCTCACCACCGGTAACGGGGGGCCGGGGAGATACGCAGTATTTT
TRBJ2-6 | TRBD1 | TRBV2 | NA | CARTRRDRVSGANVLTF | TGTGCCAGAACTCGCCGGGACAGGGTCTCTGGGGCCAACGTCCTGACTTTC
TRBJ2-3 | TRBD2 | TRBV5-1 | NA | CASSLGLAGASTDTQYF | TGCGCCAGCAGCTTGGGATTAGCGGGGGCTAGCACAGATACGCAGTATTTT
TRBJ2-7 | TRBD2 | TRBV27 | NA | CASSLEGLAGGEQYF | TGTGCCAGCAGTTTAGAGGGACTAGCGGGAGGCGAGCAGTACTTC
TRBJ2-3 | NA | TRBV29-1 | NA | CSVEDPGTQYF | TGCAGCGTTGAAGATCCGGGTACGCAGTATTTT
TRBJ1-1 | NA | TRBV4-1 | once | CASSQAPPGDRPAFF | TGCGCCAGCAGCCAAGCCCCCCCGGGAGACAGGCCAGCTTTCTTT
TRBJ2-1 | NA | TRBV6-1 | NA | CASNLVYEQFF | TGTGCCAGCAACCTAGTTTATGAGCAGTTCTTC
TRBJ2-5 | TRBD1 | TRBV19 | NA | CASSRRDRGLKTQYF | TGTGCCAGTAGTCGCCGGGACAGGGGGTTGAAGACCCAGTACTTC
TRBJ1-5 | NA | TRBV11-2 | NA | CASSLSRGSNQPQHF | TGTGCCAGCAGCTTATCAAGGGGAAGCAATCAGCCCCAGCATTTT
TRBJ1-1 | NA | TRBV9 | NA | CASSPLERMNTEAFF | TGTGCCAGCAGCCCCCTGGAGCGGATGAACACTGAAGCTTTCTTT
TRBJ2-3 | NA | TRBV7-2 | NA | CASSLGPRWTRTDTQYF | TGTGCCAGCAGCTTAGGTCCCCGTTGGACCCGCACAGATACGCAGTATTTT
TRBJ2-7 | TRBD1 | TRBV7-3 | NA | CASSLGQGISYEQYF | TGTGCCAGCAGCTTGGGACAGGGTATATCCTACGAGCAGTACTTC
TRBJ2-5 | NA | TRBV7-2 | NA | CASSPTGTVVQETQYF | TGTGCCAGCAGCCCGACCGGGACTGTAGTCCAAGAGACCCAGTACTTC
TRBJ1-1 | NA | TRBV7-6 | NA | CASRVVVTSTEAFF | TGTGCCAGCAGGGTCGTGGTGACGTCTACTGAAGCTTTCTTT
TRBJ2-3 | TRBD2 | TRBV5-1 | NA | CASSFTSGGSTDTQYF | TGCGCCAGCAGCTTTACTAGCGGGGGGAGCACAGATACGCAGTATTTT